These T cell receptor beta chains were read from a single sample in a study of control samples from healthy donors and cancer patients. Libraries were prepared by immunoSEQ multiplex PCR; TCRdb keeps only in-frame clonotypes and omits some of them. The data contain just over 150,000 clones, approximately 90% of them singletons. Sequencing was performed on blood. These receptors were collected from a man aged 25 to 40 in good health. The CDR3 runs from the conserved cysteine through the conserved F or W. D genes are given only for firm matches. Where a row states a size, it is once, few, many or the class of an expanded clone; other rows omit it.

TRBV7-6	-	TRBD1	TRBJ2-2	TGTGCCAGCAGCTCGGGACAGGGGCGGACCGGGGAGCTGTTTTTT	CASSSGQGRTGELFF
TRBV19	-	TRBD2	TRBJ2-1	TGTGCCAGTAGTTCAGGCGCTAGCGGGAAAAATGAGCAGTTCTTC	CASSSGASGKNEQFF
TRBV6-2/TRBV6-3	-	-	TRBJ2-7	TGTGCCAGCAGTTACCTCTACGAGCAGTACTTC	CASSYLYEQYF
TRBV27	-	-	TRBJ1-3	TGTGCCAGCAGCCCTCGGGTCTTCTCTGGAAACACCATATATTTT	CASSPRVFSGNTIYF
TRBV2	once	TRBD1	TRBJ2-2	TGTGCCAGCAGATTACCGGGACAGGGGGCGGACGAGATTCCCGGGGAGCTGTTTTTT	CASRLPGQGADEIPGELFF
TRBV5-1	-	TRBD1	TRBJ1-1	TGCGCCAGCAGCCCGCGACAGGGGGCTGCTTTCTTT	CASSPRQGAAFF
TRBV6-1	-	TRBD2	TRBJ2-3	TGTGCCAGCAGTGAATGGGAGGGGAATACAGATACGCAGTATTTT	CASSEWEGNTDTQYF
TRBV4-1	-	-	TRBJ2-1	TGCGCCAGCGTCAAGGGGGCCGGGGGGGGCATGGTCAATGAGCAGTTCTTC	CASVKGAGGGMVNEQFF
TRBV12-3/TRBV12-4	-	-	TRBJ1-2	TGTGCCAGCAGCCAAGGACCTAACTATGGCTACACCTTC	CASSQGPNYGYTF
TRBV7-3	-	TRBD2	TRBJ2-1	TGTGCCAGCAGCTTACAACTAGCGGACTACAATGAGCAGTTCTTC	CASSLQLADYNEQFF
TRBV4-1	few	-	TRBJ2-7	TGCGCCAGCAGCGACCCGGGAGCGATCTACGAGCAGTACTTC	CASSDPGAIYEQYF
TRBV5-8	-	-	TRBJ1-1	TGTGCCAGCACCGTTTCGCGGTGGGACACTGAAGCTTTCTTT	CASTVSRWDTEAFF
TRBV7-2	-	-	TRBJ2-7	TGTGCCAGCAGCTTAGGTGTGGGGCCCTACGAGCAGTACTTC	CASSLGVGPYEQYF
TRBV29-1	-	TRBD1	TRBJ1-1	TGCAGCGAGCATCCGTGGCGGACAGGGGGACCTGAAGCTTTCTTT	CSEHPWRTGGPEAFF
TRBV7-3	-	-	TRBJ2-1	TGTGCCAGCAGCTTGGGGGCGGGCTATGAGCAGTTCTTC	CASSLGAGYEQFF
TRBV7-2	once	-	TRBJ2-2	TGTGCCAGCAGCTATGTTAGTACCGGGGAGCTGTTTTTT	CASSYVSTGELFF
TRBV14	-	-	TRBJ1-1	TGTGCCAGCAGCATACAGGATGATAGTACTGAAGCTTTCTTT	CASSIQDDSTEAFF
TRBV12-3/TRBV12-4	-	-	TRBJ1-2	TGTGCCCTGGGAAAGGAAGAAAACTATGGCTACACCTTC	CALGKEENYGYTF
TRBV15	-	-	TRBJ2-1	TGTGCCACCAGCAGAGGGGCCAATGAGCAGTTCTTC	CATSRGANEQFF
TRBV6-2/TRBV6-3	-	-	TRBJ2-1	TGTGCCAGCAGCTCCCATAACGGGGATGAGCAGTTCTTC	CASSSHNGDEQFF
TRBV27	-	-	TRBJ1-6	TGTGCCAGCAGTTTATTAACGAGCCGCGGTTCACCCCTCCACTTT	CASSLLTSRGSPLHF
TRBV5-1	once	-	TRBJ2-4	TGCGCCAGCAGCTTTGGACTTACTCTAGCCAAAAACATTCAGTACTTC	CASSFGLTLAKNIQYF
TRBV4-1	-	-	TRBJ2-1	TGCGCCAGCAGCCAAGTTGATATGGGGTTCAGCTCCTACAATGAGCAGTTCTTC	CASSQVDMGFSSYNEQFF
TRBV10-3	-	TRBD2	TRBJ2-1	TGTGCCATCAGTGCGGGGGGGAGCGTGGGTTCCGGAGAGCAGTTCTTC	CAISAGGSVGSGEQFF
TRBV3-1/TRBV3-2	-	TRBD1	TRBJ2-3	TGTGCCAGCAGCCCTTTAGGGACAGGGCTAGATACGCAGTATTTT	CASSPLGTGLDTQYF
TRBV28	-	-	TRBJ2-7	TGTGCCAGCACTTCAGGGGGGACTGGCTCCTACGAGCAGTACTTC	CASTSGGTGSYEQYF
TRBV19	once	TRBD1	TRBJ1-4	TGTGCCAGTAGAAACGGACAGGCCCAGAATGAAAAACTGTTTTTT	CASRNGQAQNEKLFF
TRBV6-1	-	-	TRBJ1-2	TGTGCCAGCAGTGAAGGGGGCGCCTGGCCCCATGGCTACACCTTC	CASSEGGAWPHGYTF
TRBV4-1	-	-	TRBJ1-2	TGCGCCAGCAGCCAGAGCTCTTATGGCTACACCTTC	CASSQSSYGYTF
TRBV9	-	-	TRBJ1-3	TGTGCCAGCAGCACCCGGGACACAGGAAACACCATATATTTT	CASSTRDTGNTIYF
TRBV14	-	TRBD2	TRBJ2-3	TGTGCCAGCAGCCAGCTAGCGGGAGGGCTGACAGATACGCAGTATTTT	CASSQLAGGLTDTQYF
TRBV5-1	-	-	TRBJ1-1	TGCGCCAGCAGCTTGTCGTCAGCTTCTTACACTGAAGCTTTCTTT	CASSLSSASYTEAFF
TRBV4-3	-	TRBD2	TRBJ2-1	TGCGCCAGCAGCCAAGACCTAGCGGGATACCACAATGAGCAGTTCTTC	CASSQDLAGYHNEQFF
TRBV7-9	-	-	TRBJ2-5	TGTGCCAGCAGCTTAACTGAAGGGGTGTGGGAGACCCAGTACTTC	CASSLTEGVWETQYF
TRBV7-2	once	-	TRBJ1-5	TGTGCCAGCACCTCCTCTGGACAGCCCCAGCATTTT	CASTSSGQPQHF